This T cell receptor (beta chain) stems from a study of Ad26.COV2.S vaccination and SARS-CoV-2 variants. Study observations and caveats: Analytic work on TCR breadth and depth might have understated the full extent of total T cell responses.

The germline V and J ends were trimmed by 0 bases and 3 bases, with 6 bases remaining between them. Per germline, CDR1 MNHEY and CDR2 SMNVEV (reference sequence). This CDR3 spans 14 amino acids. A note on this clone: No antigen is known for it.

Sequencing used immunoSEQ multiplex PCR; TCRdb keeps in-frame clones, though not all of them. The data show some 480,000 clones, around nine tenths seen once. The treatment here: some 20 received Ad26.COV2.S at low or high dose, single or two shots; 5 received placebo; per-sample allocation not given. The study sampled participants on day 63 after the first vaccine or placebo injection. The rearrangement joins TRBV27 to TRBJ2-1; no clear D. This TCR was recovered from a person between 18 and 60 years old who received the Ad26.COV2.S COVID-19 vaccine or a placebo. The sequenced sample was peripheral blood, obtained in a trial of Ad26.COV2.S vaccine versus placebo. CDR3 sequence reads: CASSLSSDYNEQFF. CDR3 DNA sequence: TGTGCCAGCAGTTTATCCTCAGACTACAATGAGCAGTTCTTC.